This T cell receptor beta chain is from a study of blood T cell repertoires in COVID-19. Study in general: COVID-19 samples, acute and convalescent, were from the United States, Italy and Spain.

This CDR3 region has 18 residues. V lost 0 bases to trimming and J lost 2 bases; unmatched junction nucleotides: 9. In germline, CDR1 is LGHDT, CDR2 YNNKEL (reference sequence). In the original workflow: Estimation of nucleated cell counts relied on the amplification of reference gene primers. TCRdb keeps only in-frame clones here, not all; method: immunoSEQ multiplex PCR. D and trimming come from the DNA, and the V and J calls and clone size come from that table. The table records under 350,000 clones, about 89% of them present only once. On this clone: Additional DNA sequences in this sample encode the identical CDR3.

The specimen was peripheral blood. The gene calls are TRBV3-1 (or the pseudogene TRBV3-2) and TRBJ2-3; TRBD2 matches at 9 bases. This receptor was obtained from a man in his forties with acute or convalescent COVID-19. The CDR3 reads CASSQEGVAGDFTDTQYF. In nucleotides, the CDR3 is TGTGCCAGCAGCCAAGAGGGGGTAGCGGGGGATTTCACAGATACGCAGTATTTT.